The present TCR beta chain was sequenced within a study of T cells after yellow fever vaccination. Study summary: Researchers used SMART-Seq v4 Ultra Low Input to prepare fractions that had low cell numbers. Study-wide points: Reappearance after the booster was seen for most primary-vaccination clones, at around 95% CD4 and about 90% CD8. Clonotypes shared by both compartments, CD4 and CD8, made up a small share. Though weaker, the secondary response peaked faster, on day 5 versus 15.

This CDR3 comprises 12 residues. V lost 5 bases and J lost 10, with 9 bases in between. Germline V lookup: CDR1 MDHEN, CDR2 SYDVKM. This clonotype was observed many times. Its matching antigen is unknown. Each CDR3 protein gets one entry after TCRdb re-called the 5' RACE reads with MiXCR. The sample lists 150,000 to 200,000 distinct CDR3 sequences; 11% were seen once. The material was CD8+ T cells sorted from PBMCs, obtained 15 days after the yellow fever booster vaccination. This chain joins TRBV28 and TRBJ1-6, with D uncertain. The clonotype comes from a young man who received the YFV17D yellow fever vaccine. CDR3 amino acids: CASSRGLSPLHF. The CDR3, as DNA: TGTGCCAGCAGTCGGGGTCTCTCACCCCTCCACTTT.